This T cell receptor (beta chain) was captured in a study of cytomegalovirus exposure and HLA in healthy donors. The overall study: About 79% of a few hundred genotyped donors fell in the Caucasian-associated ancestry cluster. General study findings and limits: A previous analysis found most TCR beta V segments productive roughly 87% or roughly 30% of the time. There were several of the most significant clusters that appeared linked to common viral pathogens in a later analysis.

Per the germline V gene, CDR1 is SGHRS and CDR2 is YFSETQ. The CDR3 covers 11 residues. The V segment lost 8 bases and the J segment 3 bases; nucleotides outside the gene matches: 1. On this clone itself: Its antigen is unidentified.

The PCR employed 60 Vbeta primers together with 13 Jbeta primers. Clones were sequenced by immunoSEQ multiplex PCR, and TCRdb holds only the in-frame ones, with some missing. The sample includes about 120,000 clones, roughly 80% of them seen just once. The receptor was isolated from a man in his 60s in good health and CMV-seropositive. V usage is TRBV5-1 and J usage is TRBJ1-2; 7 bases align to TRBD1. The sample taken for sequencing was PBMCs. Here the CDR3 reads CASGQDYGYTF. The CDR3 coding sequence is TGCGCCAGTGGACAGGACTATGGCTACACCTTC.